The present entry profiles one T cell receptor (beta chain) with its context. Its specificity is not known. Replicate PCRs run on unsorted PBMC used approximately 300 ng DNA, which was approximately 30,000 T cell genomes. Profiling relied on immunoSEQ multiplex PCR, and the TCRdb table lists in-frame clones only, not all of them. The sample yields hundreds of thousands of clones, more than 75% seen once. CDR1 is SGHRS, CDR2 YFSETQ, per germline. The CDR3 has 16 residues. Trimming cost V 2 bases and J 4 bases; bases outside gene matches: 8. The data were taken from a study of shared clonotypes between healthy human individuals. Study-level results: Among donors, clonotype sharing was expected to be affected by sequencing depth.

Adults of Caucasian background living in Nashville, Tennessee made up all donors. This sequence joins TRBV5-1 and TRBJ2-3; 9 nucleotides align to TRBD1. The sequencing sample was made of PBMCs. The receptor was derived from a woman in her 40s in good health. Some clones in this sample may be carry-over from other donors' samples. This CDR3 is CASSLAGQGFPDTQYF. As DNA, the CDR3 is TGCGCCAGCAGCTTAGCGGGACAGGGTTTTCCAGATACGCAGTATTTT.